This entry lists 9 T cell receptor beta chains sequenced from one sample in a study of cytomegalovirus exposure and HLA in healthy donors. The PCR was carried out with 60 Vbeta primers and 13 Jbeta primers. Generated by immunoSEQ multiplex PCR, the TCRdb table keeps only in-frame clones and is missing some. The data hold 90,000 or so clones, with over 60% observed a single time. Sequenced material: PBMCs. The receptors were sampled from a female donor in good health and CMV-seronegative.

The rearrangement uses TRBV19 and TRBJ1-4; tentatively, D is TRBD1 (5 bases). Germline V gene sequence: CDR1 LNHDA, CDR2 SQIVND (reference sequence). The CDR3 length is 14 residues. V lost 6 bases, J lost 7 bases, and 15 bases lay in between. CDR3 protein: CASSRVDIIEKLFF. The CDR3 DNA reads TGTGCCAGTAGCCGAGTGGACATTATTGAAAAACTGTTTTTT.

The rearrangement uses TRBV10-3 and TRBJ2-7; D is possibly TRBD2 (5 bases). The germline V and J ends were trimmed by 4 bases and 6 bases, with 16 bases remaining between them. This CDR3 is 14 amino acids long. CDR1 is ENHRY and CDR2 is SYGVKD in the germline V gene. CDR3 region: CAISGVGAAGEQYF. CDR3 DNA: TGTGCCATCAGTGGAGTCGGAGCGGCCGGCGAGCAGTACTTC.

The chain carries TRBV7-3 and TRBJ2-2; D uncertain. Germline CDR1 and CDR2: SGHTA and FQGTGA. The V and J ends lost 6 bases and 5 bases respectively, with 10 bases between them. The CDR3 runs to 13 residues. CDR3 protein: CASSPSRTGELFF. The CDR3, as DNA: TGTGCCAGCAGTCCCTCGCGGACCGGGGAGCTGTTTTTT.

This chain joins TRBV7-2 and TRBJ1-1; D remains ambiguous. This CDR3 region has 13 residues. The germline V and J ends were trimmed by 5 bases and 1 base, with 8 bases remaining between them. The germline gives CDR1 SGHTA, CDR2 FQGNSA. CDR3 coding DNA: TGTGCCAGCAGCACACAACCGAACACTGAAGCTTTCTTT. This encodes CASSTQPNTEAFF.

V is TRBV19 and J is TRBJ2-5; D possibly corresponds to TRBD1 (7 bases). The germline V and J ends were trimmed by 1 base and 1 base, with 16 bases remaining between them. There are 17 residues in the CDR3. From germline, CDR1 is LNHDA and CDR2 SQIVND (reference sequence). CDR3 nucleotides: TGTGCCAGTAGTATAGGCAGGGGGGTTGGATCCCAAGAGACCCAGTACTTC. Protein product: CASSIGRGVGSQETQYF.

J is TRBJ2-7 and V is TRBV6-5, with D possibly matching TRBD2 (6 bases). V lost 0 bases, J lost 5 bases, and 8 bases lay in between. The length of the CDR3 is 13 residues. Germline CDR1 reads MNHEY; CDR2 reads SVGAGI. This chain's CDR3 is CASSYSGRNEQYF. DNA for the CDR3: TGTGCCAGCAGTTACTCTGGGAGGAACGAGCAGTACTTC.

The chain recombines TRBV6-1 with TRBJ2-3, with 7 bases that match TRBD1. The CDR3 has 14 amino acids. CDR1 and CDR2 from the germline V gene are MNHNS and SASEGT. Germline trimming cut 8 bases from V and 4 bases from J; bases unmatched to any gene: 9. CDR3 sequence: CASWGQLGPDTQYF. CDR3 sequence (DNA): TGTGCCAGCTGGGGACAGTTGGGCCCAGATACGCAGTATTTT.

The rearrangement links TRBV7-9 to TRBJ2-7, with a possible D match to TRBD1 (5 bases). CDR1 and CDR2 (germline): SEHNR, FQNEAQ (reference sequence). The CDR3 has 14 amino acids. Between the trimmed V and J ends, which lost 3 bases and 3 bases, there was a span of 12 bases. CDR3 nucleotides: TGTGCCAGCAGCTTCGCAGGGTCTCTCTACGAGCAGTACTTC. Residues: CASSFAGSLYEQYF.

The chain's CDR3 is CASSLGTGASNQPQHF. The CDR3 DNA reads as TGCGCCAGCAGCTTGGGAACAGGGGCGTCGAATCAGCCCCAGCATTTT. The genes are TRBV5-1 and TRBJ1-5; 7 bases fit TRBD1. The CDR3 spans 16 residues. Per germline, CDR1 SGHRS and CDR2 YFSETQ. V lost 0 bases and J lost 4; bases outside the gene matches: 7.